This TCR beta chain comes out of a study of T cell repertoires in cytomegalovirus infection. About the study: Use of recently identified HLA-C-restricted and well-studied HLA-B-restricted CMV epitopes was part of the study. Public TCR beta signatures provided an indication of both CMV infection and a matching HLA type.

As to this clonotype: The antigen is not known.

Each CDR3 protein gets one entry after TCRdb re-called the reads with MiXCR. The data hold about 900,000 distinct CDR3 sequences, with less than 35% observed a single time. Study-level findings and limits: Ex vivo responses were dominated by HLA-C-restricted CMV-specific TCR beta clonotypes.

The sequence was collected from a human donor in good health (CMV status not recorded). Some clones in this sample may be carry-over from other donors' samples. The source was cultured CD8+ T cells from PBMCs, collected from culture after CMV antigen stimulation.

The CDR3 region is CAIRLASNEQFF. CDR3 bases: TGTGCCATCAGGCTAGCGAGCAATGAGCAGTTCTTC. V gene TRBV10-3 combines with J gene TRBJ2-1; tentative D call: TRBD2 (6 bases). The V gene's germline CDR1 is ENHRY and CDR2 SYGVKD. V gave up 6 bases and J gave up 6 bases, with 9 bases separating them. This CDR3 is built from 12 residues.